These 8 T cell receptor beta chains were sequenced from one sample in a study of blood T cell repertoires in COVID-19. The data were produced by immunoSEQ multiplex PCR, yet TCRdb's version contains in-frame clones alone and is incomplete. This sample yields more than 350,000 clones, of which 80% to 90% are seen a single time; around 3% belongs to the top ten. The source material was peripheral blood. Every receptor here comes from a woman between 25 and 40 years old with COVID-19, enrolled during active disease.

The V gene is TRBV21-1, the J gene TRBJ2-7; TRBD2, the table's D call, was not compared with the DNA. TRBV21-1 represents a pseudogene. The length of the CDR3 is 15 residues. CDR3 loop: CASSKVGSGRNEQYV. CDR3 DNA: TGTGCCAGCAGCAAAGTCGGTAGCGGGAGGAACGAGCAGTACGTC.

This chain connects TRBV7-9 to TRBJ1-5, with D unresolved. The germline V gene has CDR1 SEHNR and CDR2 FQNEAQ (reference sequence). The CDR3 spans 13 residues. Trimming stripped 0 bases from V and 7 bases from J, with 7 bases between. In DNA, the CDR3 is TGTGCCAGCAGCTTAGCGGGCCAGCAGCCCCAGCATTTT. Its translation: CASSLAGQQPQHF.

The genes are TRBV7-8 and TRBJ2-7, with 8 bases lining up with TRBD2. Trimming removed 4 bases from V and 6 bases from J; junction bases left unmatched: 8. This CDR3 is built from 14 residues. Looked up from germline, CDR1 is SGHVS and CDR2 is FQNEAQ. CDR3 loop: CASSSRGGKREQYV. The CDR3 coding sequence is TGTGCCAGCAGCTCTCGGGGGGGGAAGCGCGAGCAGTACGTC.

V gene TRBV7-2 combines with J gene TRBJ2-3; a possible D gene is TRBD2 (6 bases). Trimming removed 10 bases at V and 7 bases at J, with 21 bases between. Germline V lookup: CDR1 SGHTA, CDR2 FQGNSA. The CDR3 extends over 14 amino acids. CDR3 sequence: CATLAGTSLYTQYF. DNA of the CDR3: TGTGCCACCCTTGCGGGGACGTCGCTATATACGCAGTATTTT. Looking up the rest from reference TRBV7-2 and TRBJ2-3 gives the full variable domain: GAGVSQSPSNKVTEKGKDVELRCDPISGHTALYWYRQSLGQGLEFLIYFQGNSAPDKSGLPSDRFSAERTGGSVSTLTIQRTQQEDSAVYLCATLAGTSLYTQYFGPGTRLTVL.

The rearrangement joins TRBV4-1 to TRBJ2-3, with TRBD2 identical over 14 bases. The CDR3 runs to 18 residues. Germline values: CDR1 MGHRA, CDR2 YSYEKL. Trimming removed 4 bases from V and 3 bases from J; junction bases left unmatched: 9. The CDR3 DNA reads TGCGCCAGCAGCCCGACTACAGGGACTAGCGGGAGAACAGATACGCAGTATTTT. Its protein product is CASSPTTGTSGRTDTQYF.

V is TRBV28 and J is TRBJ2-7; possibly TRBD1 for D (7 bases). The germline gives CDR1 MDHEN, CDR2 SYDVKM. Trimming cost V 1 base and J 0 bases, with 16 bases left between them. This CDR3 comprises 17 residues. CDR3 nucleotides: TGTGCCAGCAGTTTATCGGGTCAGGGGGGTATCTCCTACGAGCAGTACGTC. This sequence encodes CASSLSGQGGISYEQYV.

V and J are TRBV4-3 and TRBJ2-3; TRBD2 matches at 11 bases. The CDR3 contains 18 residues. Germline V gives CDR1 LGHNA, CDR2 YSLEER. J was trimmed by 0 bases and V by 1 base; bases with no gene match: 6. The chain's CDR3 is CASSQGVPSGGSTDTQYF. The CDR3 DNA reads as TGCGCCAGCAGCCAAGGCGTTCCTAGCGGGGGGAGCACAGATACGCAGTATTTT.

The CDR3 DNA reads as TGTGCCAGCAGCGCCGGGACCTTACCTAAGGGGGCTGAAGCTTTCTTT. Residues: CASSAGTLPKGAEAFF. This chain links TRBV5-4 with TRBJ1-1; D is perhaps TRBD1 (6 bases). Germline V lookup: CDR1 SGHNT, CDR2 YYREEE (reference sequence). Trimming cost V 4 bases and J 6 bases, with 22 bases left between them. This CDR3 contains 16 residues.